Below, 11 T cell receptor beta chains from the same sample are listed, as sequenced in a study of quantifying T cell responses using KT2 cells. In the study overall: cDNA was made from DNase-treated RNA using alpha and beta constant primers.

A single-stranded UMI oligo with SP2 sequence was ligated to cDNA 3' ends. An equimolar mix of RC1.1 and RC1.2 primed the beta chain across TRBC1 and TRBC2. In TCRdb, the UMI-ligation and nested PCR reads were re-called with MiXCR into one record per CDR3 protein. The table includes tens of thousands of distinct CDR3 sequences, 10% to 15% detected once. The specimen was PBMCs spiked with cells of the T cell clone KT2. The source of these receptors is a human donor.

This clonotype was found a few times. J is TRBJ1-1 and V is TRBV12-3 or TRBV12-4; D is possibly TRBD1 (5 bases). The CDR3 runs to 14 residues. The V end lost 1 base, the J end lost 4 bases, and 10 bases lay between the germline ends. The CDR3 nucleotides are TGTGCCAGCAGTTTAGTGGCCAGGGTCACTGAAGCTTTCTTT. This translates into CASSLVARVTEAFF.

This clonotype was counted between two and nine times. The rearrangement joins TRBV7-2 to TRBJ2-6, with D uncertain. CDR3 size: 16 residues. Germline V CDR1 and CDR2: SGHTA, FQGNSA. Trimming took 1 base from V and 3 from J, leaving 10 bases between them. DNA for the CDR3: TGTGCCAGCAGCTTAGTCTTCTCGGTTGGGGCCAACGTCCTGACTTTC. Its translation is CASSLVFSVGANVLTF.

This clonotype was counted only a few times. In DNA form, the CDR3 reads TGTGCCAGCAGCTTATCCAGGGGTGGAGTGGACACTGAAGCTTTCTTT. Translating gives CASSLSRGGVDTEAFF. This chain joins TRBV7-9 and TRBJ1-1; tentative D call: TRBD1 (6 bases). Germline V lookup: CDR1 SEHNR, CDR2 FQNEAQ (reference sequence). The CDR3 consists of 16 residues. V lost 2 bases, J lost 3 bases, and 16 bases lay in between.

This clonotype was seen at least ten times. V and J are TRBV5-6 and TRBJ1-2; weak D call: TRBD1 (6 bases). This CDR3 spans 17 amino acids. Germline values: CDR1 SGHDT, CDR2 YYEEEE. V lost 1 base, J lost 3 bases, and 19 bases lay in between. The CDR3 reads CASSLMGHQQKYYGYTF. For the CDR3, the DNA is TGTGCCAGCAGCTTGATGGGACACCAGCAAAAATACTATGGCTACACCTTC.

The chain carries TRBV9 and TRBJ1-3; D unclear. Germline-derived CDR1 and CDR2 are SGDLS and YYNGEE. This CDR3 is 16 amino acids long. With 0 bases removed from V and 0 bases from J, the gap between germline ends came to 10 bases. The CDR3 region has the DNA TGTGCCAGCAGCGTAGGGGTGCTGAGCTCTGGAAACACCATATATTTT. This encodes CASSVGVLSSGNTIYF.

The CDR3 sequence is CSAKDRVDHEQYF. CDR3 coding DNA: TGCAGTGCTAAAGACAGGGTCGACCACGAGCAGTACTTC. The chain recombines TRBV20-1 with TRBJ2-7, with 7 positions matching TRBD1. Trimming took 4 bases from V and 5 from J; bases not matched to a gene: 8. Per the germline V gene, CDR1 is DFQATT and CDR2 is SNEGSKA (reference sequence). The CDR3 contains 13 residues.

This clonotype came up a few times. The genes are TRBV20-1 and TRBJ2-7, with TRBD1 matching 8 bases. Germline loops: CDR1 DFQATT, CDR2 SNEGSKA (reference sequence). The V and J ends lost 3 bases and 0 bases, in that order; junction bases with no gene match: 4. The CDR3 is 14 amino acids. This chain's CDR3 is CSASGTGNSYEQYF. Written as DNA, the CDR3 is TGCAGTGCTAGTGGGACAGGTAACTCCTACGAGCAGTACTTC.

The rearrangement uses TRBV7-9 and TRBJ2-2; 10 bases agree with TRBD2. CDR1 is SEHNR, CDR2 FQNEAQ, per germline (reference sequence). This CDR3 contains 15 residues. V shed 5 bases, J shed 4 bases, and the junction held 4 bases outside the gene matches. CDR3 loop: CASSLGTSVTGELFF. The CDR3 region has the DNA TGTGCCAGCAGCCTGGGGACTAGCGTCACCGGGGAGCTGTTTTTT.

This clonotype was seen ten or more times. The chain joins TRBV3-1 to TRBJ2-7; D might be TRBD1 or TRBD2, each matching 5 bases. The CDR3 extends over 12 amino acids. Germline V gene lookup returns CDR1 LGHDT and CDR2 YNNKEL (reference sequence). The V and J ends lost 5 bases and 4 bases respectively, with 9 bases between them. The CDR3 DNA reads as TGTGCCAGCAGCAGGGGAGAGTACGAGCAGTACTTC. Translated, it gives CASSRGEYEQYF.

This clonotype has just a few counts. The rearrangement uses TRBV27 and TRBJ2-1; 9 nucleotides agree with TRBD2. The germline V gene encodes CDR1 MNHEY and CDR2 SMNVEV (reference sequence). The CDR3 is 15 residues long. V trimming: 5 bases; J trimming: 5 bases; junction bases outside the gene matches: 7. The CDR3 sequence is CASSLAGGTHNEQFF. The CDR3 DNA reads as TGTGCCAGCAGTCTGGCGGGGGGGACCCACAATGAGCAGTTCTTC.

The table lists this clonotype with a few counts. V is TRBV14 and J is TRBJ1-1; D remains ambiguous. V shed 4 bases and J shed 4 bases, with 10 bases lying between them. This CDR3 has 13 residues. Germline assignment: CDR1 SGHDN and CDR2 FVKESK. Here the CDR3 reads CASSPSLGTEAFF. The CDR3 DNA is TGTGCCAGCAGCCCCTCACTCGGCACTGAAGCTTTCTTT. Full variable domain (missing parts from reference TRBV14 and TRBJ1-1): EAGVTQFPSHSVIEKGQTVTLRCDPISGHDNLYWYRRVMGKEIKFLLHFVKESKQDESGMPNNRFLAERTGGTYSTLKVQPAELEDSGVYFCASSPSLGTEAFFGQGTRLTVV.